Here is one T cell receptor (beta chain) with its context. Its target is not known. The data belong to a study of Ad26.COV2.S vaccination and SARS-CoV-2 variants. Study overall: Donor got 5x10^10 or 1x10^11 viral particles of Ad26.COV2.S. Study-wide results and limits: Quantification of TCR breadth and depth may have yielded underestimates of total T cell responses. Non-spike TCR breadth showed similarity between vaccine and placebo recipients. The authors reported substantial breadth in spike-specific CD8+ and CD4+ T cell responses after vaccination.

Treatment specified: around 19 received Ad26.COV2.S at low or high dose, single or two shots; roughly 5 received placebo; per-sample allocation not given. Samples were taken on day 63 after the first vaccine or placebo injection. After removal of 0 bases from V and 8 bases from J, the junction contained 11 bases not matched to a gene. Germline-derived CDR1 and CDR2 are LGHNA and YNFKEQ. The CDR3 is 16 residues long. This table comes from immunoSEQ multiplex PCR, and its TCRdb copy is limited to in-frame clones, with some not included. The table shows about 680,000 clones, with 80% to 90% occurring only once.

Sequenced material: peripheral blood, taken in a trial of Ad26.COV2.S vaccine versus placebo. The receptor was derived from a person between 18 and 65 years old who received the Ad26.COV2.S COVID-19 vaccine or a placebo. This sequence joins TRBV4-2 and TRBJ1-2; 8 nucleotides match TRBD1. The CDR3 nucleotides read TGTGCCAGCAGCCAAGACCTGGACAGGGCCCCCGCCGGCTACACCTTC. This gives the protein CASSQDLDRAPAGYTF.